This TCR beta chain was retrieved from a study of regulatory T cells in long-lasting Graves disease. Turning to the study itself: Positivity for TSH receptor antibodies plus over 5 years of antithyroid drugs meant persistent Graves' disease.

Time point: persistent/refractory GD, antithyroid drugs over 5 years with positive TRAb. Following extraction of RNA from PBMCs, that RNA was used to make the TCR library. This clonotype was detected many times. Combining iRepertoire HTBI primers with Arm-PCR of CDR3 regions, the authors built TCR beta libraries. TCRdb called the multiplex PCR reads again in MiXCR, with one record for every CDR3 protein. The sample holds some 300,000 distinct CDR3 sequences; more than 20% are singletons and the top ten take 56%. CDR1 is SNHLY and CDR2 is FYNNEI in the germline V gene. The CDR3 runs 14 residues. V was trimmed by 6 bases and J by 1 base, leaving 9 bases between them.

This chain connects TRBV2 to TRBJ1-4; D not resolved. The sample here was peripheral blood mononuclear cells (PBMCs), taken when the disease was refractory, from a patient treated with antithyroid drugs. This sequence was found in a female donor with Graves disease. The CDR3 DNA sequence: TGTGCCAGCAGACGGCTTCGAACTAATGAAAAACTGTTTTTT. It translates to CASRRLRTNEKLFF.